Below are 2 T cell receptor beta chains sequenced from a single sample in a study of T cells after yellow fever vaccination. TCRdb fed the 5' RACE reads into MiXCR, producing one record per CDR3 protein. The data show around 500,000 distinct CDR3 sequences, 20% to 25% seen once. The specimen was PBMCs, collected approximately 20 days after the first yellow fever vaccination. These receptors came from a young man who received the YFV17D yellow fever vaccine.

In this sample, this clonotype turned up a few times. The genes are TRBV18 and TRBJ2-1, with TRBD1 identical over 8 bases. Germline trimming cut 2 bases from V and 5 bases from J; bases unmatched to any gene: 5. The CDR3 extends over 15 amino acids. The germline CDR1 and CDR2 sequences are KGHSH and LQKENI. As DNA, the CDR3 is TGTGCCAGCTCACCAGTCAGGGGGCAAGACAATGAGCAGTTCTTC. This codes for CASSPVRGQDNEQFF.

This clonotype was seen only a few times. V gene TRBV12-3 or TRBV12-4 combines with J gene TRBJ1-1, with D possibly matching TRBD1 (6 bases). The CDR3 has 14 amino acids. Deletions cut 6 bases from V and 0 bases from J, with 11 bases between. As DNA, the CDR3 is TGTGCCAGCAGGGACGGACAGTTGAACACTGAAGCTTTCTTT. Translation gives CASRDGQLNTEAFF.